This T cell receptor beta chain appears in the sequencing data of a study of PD-L1 blockade in urothelial cancer. As for the study in general: In the patient group, about 90% of the roughly 29 were males with bladder-origin urothelial cancer. Researchers found blood samples held a median of roughly 140,000 T cells.

V dropped 6 bases and J dropped 6; count of bases not matched to a gene: 10. CDR3 length equals 14 residues. CDR1 and CDR2 from the germline V gene are SGHKS and YYEKEE (reference sequence). What went into each PCR as a spike was synthetic TCR analog templates. The repertoire was sequenced with immunoSEQ multiplex PCR; TCRdb's copy has only in-frame clones and lacks some. In the table there are approximately 37,000 clones, around 82% of which are singletons. This TCR was recovered from a man aged 55 to 70 with urothelial cancer. The gene calls are TRBV5-5 and TRBJ2-7; 9 bases are shared with TRBD1. Specimen: PBMCs, collected around atezolizumab (anti-PD-L1) treatment. The CDR3 bases are TGTGCCAGCACCGACCTGGGACAGGGATTCGAGCAGTACTTC. Protein: CASTDLGQGFEQYF.